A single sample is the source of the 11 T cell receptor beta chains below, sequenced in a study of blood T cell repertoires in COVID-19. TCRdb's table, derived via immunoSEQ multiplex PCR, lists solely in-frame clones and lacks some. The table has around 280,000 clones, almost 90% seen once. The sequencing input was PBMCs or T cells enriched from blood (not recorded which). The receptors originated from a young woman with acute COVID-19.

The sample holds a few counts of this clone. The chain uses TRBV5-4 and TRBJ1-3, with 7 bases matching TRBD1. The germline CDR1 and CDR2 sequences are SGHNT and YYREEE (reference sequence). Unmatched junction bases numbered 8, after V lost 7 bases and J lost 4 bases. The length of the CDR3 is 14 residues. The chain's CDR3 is CASSLGGTGNTIYF. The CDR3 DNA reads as TGTGCCAGCTCCCTAGGGGGCACGGGAAACACCATATATTTT.

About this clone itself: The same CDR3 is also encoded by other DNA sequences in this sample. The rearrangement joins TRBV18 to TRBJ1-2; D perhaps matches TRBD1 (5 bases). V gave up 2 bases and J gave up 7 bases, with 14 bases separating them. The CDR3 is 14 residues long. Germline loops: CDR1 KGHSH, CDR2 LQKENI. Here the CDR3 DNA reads TGTGCCAGCTCACCATCGACGGGGGGGAGTGGCTACACCTTC. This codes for CASSPSTGGSGYTF.

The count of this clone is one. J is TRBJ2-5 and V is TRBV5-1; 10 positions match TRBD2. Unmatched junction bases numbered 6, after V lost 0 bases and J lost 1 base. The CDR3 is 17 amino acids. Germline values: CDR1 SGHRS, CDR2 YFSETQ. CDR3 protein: CASSLAWLAGGQETQYF. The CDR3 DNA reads TGCGCCAGCAGCTTGGCCTGGTTAGCGGGAGGCCAAGAGACCCAGTACTTC.

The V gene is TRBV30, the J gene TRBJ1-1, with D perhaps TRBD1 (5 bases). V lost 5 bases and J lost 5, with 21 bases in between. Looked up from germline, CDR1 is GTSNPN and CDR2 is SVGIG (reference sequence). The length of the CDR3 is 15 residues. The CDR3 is CAWAGPRDWRTEAFF. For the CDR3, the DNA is TGTGCCTGGGCCGGACCCAGGGATTGGCGAACTGAAGCTTTCTTT.

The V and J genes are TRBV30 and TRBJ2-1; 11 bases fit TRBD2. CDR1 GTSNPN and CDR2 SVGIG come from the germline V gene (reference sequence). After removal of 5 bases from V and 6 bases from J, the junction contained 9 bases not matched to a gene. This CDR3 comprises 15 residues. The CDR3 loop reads CAWAGLAGFINEQFF. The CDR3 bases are TGTGCCTGGGCCGGACTAGCGGGTTTTATCAATGAGCAGTTCTTC.

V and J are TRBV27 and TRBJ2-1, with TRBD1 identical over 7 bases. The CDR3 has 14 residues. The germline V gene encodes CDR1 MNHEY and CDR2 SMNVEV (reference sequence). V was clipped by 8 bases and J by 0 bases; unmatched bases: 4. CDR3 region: CASRQGYSYNEQFF. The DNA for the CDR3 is TGTGCCAGCCGACAGGGATACTCCTACAATGAGCAGTTCTTC.

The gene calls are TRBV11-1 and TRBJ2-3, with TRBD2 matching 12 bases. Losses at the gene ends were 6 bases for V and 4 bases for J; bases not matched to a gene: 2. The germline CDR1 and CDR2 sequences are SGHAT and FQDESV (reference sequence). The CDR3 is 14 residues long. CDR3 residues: CASRTSGRSDTQYF. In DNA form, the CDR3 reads TGTGCCAGCAGGACTAGCGGGAGATCAGATACGCAGTATTTT.

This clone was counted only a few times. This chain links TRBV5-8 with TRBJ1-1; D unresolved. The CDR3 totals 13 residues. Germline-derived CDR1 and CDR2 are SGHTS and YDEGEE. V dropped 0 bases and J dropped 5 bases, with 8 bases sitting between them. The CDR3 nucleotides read TGTGCCAGCAGCTTGGTCAAGACTACTGAAGCTTTCTTT. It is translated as CASSLVKTTEAFF.

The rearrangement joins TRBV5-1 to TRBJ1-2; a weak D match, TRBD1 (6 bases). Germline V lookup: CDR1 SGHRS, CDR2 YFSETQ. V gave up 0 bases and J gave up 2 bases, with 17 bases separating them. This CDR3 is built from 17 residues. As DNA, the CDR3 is TGCGCCAGCAGCTTGGTGTTTGGTGGGGACATGAACTATGGCTACACCTTC. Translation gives CASSLVFGGDMNYGYTF. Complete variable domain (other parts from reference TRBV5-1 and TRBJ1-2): KAGVTQTPRYLIKTRGQQVTLSCSPISGHRSVSWYQQTPGQGLQFLFEYFSETQRNKGNFPGRFSGRQFSNSRSEMNVSTLELGDSALYLCASSLVFGGDMNYGYTFGSGTRLTVV.

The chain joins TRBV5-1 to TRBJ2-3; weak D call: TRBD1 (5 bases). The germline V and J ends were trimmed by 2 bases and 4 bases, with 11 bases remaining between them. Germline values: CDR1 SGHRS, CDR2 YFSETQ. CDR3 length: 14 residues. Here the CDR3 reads CASSLAGSPDTQYF. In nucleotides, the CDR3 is TGCGCCAGCAGCTTAGCAGGGTCACCAGATACGCAGTATTTT.

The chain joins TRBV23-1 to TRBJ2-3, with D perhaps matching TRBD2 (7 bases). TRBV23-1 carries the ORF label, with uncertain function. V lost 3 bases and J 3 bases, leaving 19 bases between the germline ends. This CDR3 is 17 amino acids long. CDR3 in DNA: TGCGCCAGCAGTCATCGGTCACAGGGAGGGGGGACAGATACGCAGTATTTT. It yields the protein CASSHRSQGGGTDTQYF.